This T cell receptor beta chain was sequenced in a study of beta chain features in type 1 diabetes. The CDR3 length is 16 residues. CDR1 is SGHTA, CDR2 FQGNSA, per germline. Trimming stripped 8 bases from V and 1 base from J, with 19 bases between. Purities in excess of 95% were seen in all sorted populations. Expressed TCRB transcripts were sequenced, since all the RNA that had been isolated was reverse transcribed. Assay used: immunoSEQ multiplex PCR; TCRdb lists only in-frame clones, some missing. Of 240,000 or so clones in the sample, about 71% are singletons; the top ten hold approximately 0.053%.

The origin of this receptor is a man aged 30-40 years in good health. Sequencing was done on a sample of naive CD4+ T cells from blood. The genes are TRBV7-2 and TRBJ2-3; D is possibly TRBD1 or TRBD2 (5 bases each). The CDR3 DNA follows: TGTGCCAGCGGAACGGGACGTGGGTCGGGCACAGATACGCAGTATTTT. It codes for CASGTGRGSGTDTQYF.